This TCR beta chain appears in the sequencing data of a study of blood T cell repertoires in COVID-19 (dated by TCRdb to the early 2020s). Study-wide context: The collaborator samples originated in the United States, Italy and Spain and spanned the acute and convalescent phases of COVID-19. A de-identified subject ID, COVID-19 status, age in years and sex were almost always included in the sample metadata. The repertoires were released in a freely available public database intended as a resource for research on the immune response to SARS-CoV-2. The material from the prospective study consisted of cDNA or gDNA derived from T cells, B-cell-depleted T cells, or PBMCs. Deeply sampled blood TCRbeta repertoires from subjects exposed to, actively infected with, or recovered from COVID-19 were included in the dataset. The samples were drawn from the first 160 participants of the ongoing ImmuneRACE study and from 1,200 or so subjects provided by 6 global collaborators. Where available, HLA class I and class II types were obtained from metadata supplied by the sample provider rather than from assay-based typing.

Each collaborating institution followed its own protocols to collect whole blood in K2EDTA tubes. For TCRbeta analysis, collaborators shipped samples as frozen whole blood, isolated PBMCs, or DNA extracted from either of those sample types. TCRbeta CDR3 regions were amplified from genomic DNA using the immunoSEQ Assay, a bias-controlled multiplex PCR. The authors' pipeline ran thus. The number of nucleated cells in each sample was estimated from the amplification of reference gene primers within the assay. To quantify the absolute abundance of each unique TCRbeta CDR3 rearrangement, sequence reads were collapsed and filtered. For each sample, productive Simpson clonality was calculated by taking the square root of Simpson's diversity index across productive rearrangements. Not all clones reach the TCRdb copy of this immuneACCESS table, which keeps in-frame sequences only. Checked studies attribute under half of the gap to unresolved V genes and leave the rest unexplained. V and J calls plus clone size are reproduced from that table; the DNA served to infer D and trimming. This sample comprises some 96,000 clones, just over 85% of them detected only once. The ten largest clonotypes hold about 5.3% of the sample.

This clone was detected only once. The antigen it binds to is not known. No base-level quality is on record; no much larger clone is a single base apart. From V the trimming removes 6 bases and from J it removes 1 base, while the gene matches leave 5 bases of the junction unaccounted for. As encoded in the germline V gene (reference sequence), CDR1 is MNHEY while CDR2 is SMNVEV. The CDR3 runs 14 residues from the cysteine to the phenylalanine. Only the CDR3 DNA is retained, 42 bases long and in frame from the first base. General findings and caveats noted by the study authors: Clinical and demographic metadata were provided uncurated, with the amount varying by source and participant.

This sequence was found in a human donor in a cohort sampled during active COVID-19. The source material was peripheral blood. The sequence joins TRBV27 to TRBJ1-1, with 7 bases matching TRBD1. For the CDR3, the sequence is CASRPRTGNTEAFF. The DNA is TGTGCCAGCAGGCCCCGGACAGGGAACACTGAAGCTTTCTTT.